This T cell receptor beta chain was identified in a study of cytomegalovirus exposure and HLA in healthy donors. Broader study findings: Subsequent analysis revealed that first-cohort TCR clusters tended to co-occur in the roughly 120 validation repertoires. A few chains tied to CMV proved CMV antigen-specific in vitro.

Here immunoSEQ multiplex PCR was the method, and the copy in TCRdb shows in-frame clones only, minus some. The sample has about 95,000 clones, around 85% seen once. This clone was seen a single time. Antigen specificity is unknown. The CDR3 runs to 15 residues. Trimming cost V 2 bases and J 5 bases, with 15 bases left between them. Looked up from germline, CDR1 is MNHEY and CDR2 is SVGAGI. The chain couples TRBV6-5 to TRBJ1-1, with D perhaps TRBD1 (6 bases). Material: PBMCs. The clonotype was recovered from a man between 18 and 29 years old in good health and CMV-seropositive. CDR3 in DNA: TGTGCCAGCAGTTACCTAAACAGGGTGGGGACTGAAGCTTTCTTT. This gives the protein CASSYLNRVGTEAFF.